The 20 T cell receptor beta chains reported below all come from one sample, sequenced in a study of T cell responses to AZD1222 COVID-19 vaccine. This table comes from immunoSEQ multiplex PCR, and its TCRdb copy is limited to in-frame clones, with some not included. The table shows approximately 150,000 clones, with over 75% occurring only once. Sample: peripheral blood, taken 28 days after the second AZD1222 dose. The receptors were gathered from an adult who received the AZD1222 COVID-19 vaccine.

V is TRBV7-9 and J is TRBJ1-1, with D unresolved. V lost 5 bases, J lost 5 bases, and 15 bases lay in between. Germline CDR1 is SEHNR and CDR2 is FQNEAQ (reference sequence). This CDR3 has 14 residues. This chain's CDR3 is CASSKSSSRTEAFF. The CDR3 DNA is TGTGCCAGCAGCAAGTCTAGTTCGCGTACTGAAGCTTTCTTT.

The V call is TRBV6-5, the J call TRBJ1-2; D is unresolved. Trimming removed 5 bases from V and 7 bases from J, with 11 bases in between. The CDR3 is 12 amino acids. In germline, CDR1 is MNHEY, CDR2 SVGAGI. The CDR3 DNA reads as TGTGCCAGCAGTAGTCCCAGCGCTGGCTACACCTTC. Translating it yields CASSSPSAGYTF.

This sequence joins TRBV6-1 and TRBJ1-1, with unresolved D. This CDR3 comprises 14 residues. CDR1 is MNHNS, CDR2 SASEGT, per germline. Trimming shortened V by 0 bases and J by 4 bases, and 9 bases separated the two germline ends. The CDR3 region is CASSEAQSLTEAFF. The CDR3 DNA reads as TGTGCCAGCAGTGAAGCGCAAAGCCTCACTGAAGCTTTCTTT.

V usage is TRBV5-1 and J usage is TRBJ2-7; D is unresolved. The germline V and J ends were trimmed by 2 bases and 2 bases, with 8 bases remaining between them. Per germline, CDR1 SGHRS and CDR2 YFSETQ. The CDR3 length is 13 residues. The chain's CDR3 is CASSLIQPYEQYF. CDR3 nucleotide sequence: TGCGCCAGCAGCTTAATCCAACCCTACGAGCAGTACTTC.

This chain links TRBV19 with TRBJ1-1; TRBD1 might be the D (6 bases). The CDR3 spans 16 residues. Germline lookup yields CDR1 LNHDA and CDR2 SQIVND (reference sequence). V gave up 10 bases and J gave up 4 bases, with 25 bases separating them. CDR3 DNA sequence: TGTGCCACAACCTTTCCTCACAGGGAAAGGGGCACTGAAGCTTTCTTT. Its protein product is CATTFPHRERGTEAFF. Full variable domain (remainder filled in from reference TRBV19 and TRBJ1-1): DGGITQSPKYLFRKEGQNVTLSCEQNLNHDAMYWYRQDPGQGLRLIYYSQIVNDFQKGDIAEGYSVSREKKESFPLTVTSAQKNPTAFYLCATTFPHRERGTEAFFGQGTRLTVV.

This clone has just one count. The chain uses TRBV7-8 and TRBJ1-2; D is uncertain. Germline CDR1 SGHVS, CDR2 FQNEAQ. Trimming cost V 4 bases and J 2 bases, with 14 bases left between them. The CDR3 has 15 amino acids. CDR3 loop: CASSSATAGNYGYTF. The CDR3 DNA reads TGTGCCAGCAGCTCCGCGACGGCGGGAAACTATGGCTACACCTTC.

The chain carries TRBV5-8 and TRBJ1-1; the D is unclear. This CDR3 comprises 13 residues. V gave up 2 bases and J gave up 8 bases, with 13 bases separating them. CDR1 is SGHTS and CDR2 is YDEGEE in the germline V gene. CDR3 sequence: CASSLSVRQEAFF. In DNA form, the CDR3 reads TGTGCCAGCAGCTTATCAGTCAGGCAAGAAGCTTTCTTT.

The CDR3 spells CASSPPLYLEAFF. The CDR3 DNA is TGTGCCAGCAGCCCCCCTTTGTATCTTGAAGCTTTCTTT. This chain links TRBV7-9 with TRBJ1-1; D unresolved. V dropped 5 bases and J dropped 7 bases, with 14 bases sitting between them. The V gene's germline CDR1 is SEHNR and CDR2 FQNEAQ (reference sequence). The CDR3 runs to 13 residues.

The chain uses TRBV12-3 or TRBV12-4 and TRBJ2-1; D may be TRBD2 (7 bases). V lost 6 bases and J 10 bases, leaving 16 bases between the germline ends. CDR3 size: 13 residues. The CDR3 region is CASSFTGGTEQFF. As DNA, the CDR3 is TGTGCCAGCAGCTTCACCGGGGGGACAGAGCAGTTCTTC.

This chain connects TRBV4-1 to TRBJ1-3, with D perhaps TRBD1 (6 bases). CDR3 length: 15 amino acids. Germline V gene sequence: CDR1 MGHRA, CDR2 YSYEKL. Trimming left V 3 bases short and J 3 bases short, with 12 bases between. The CDR3 region is CASSHQGKNGNTIYF. The CDR3 coding sequence is TGCGCCAGCAGCCACCAGGGGAAAAATGGAAACACCATATATTTT.

The chain links TRBV6-5 to TRBJ1-5, with D possibly matching TRBD1 (5 bases). Trimming stripped 7 bases from V and 0 bases from J, with 13 bases between. The germline V gene has CDR1 MNHEY and CDR2 SVGAGI. This CDR3 has 15 residues. The CDR3 DNA reads TGTGCCAGCACCCCGGGGGGGTATAGCAATCAGCCCCAGCATTTT. It translates to CASTPGGYSNQPQHF.

The J gene is TRBJ1-1, the V gene TRBV5-1; unclear D gene. The CDR3 has 16 amino acids. V lost 1 base to trimming and J lost 1 base, with 14 bases between them. CDR1 is SGHRS and CDR2 is YFSETQ in the germline V gene. The CDR3 nucleotides read TGCGCCAGCAGCTTGAATTCCGGTAACGAGAACACTGAAGCTTTCTTT. Translation: CASSLNSGNENTEAFF.

In this sample, this clone turned up once. The chain links TRBV6-6 to TRBJ1-2, with D possibly TRBD1 on 5 matching bases. V lost 7 bases, J lost 4 bases, and 13 bases lay in between. The germline V gene has CDR1 MNHNY and CDR2 SVGAGI (reference sequence). The CDR3 spans 13 residues. CDR3 in amino acids: CASTLGDSYGYTF. CDR3 coding DNA: TGTGCCAGCACCCTGGGGGATTCCTATGGCTACACCTTC.

The chain carries TRBV9 and TRBJ1-5; D uncertain. This CDR3 has 13 residues. Germline CDR1 reads SGDLS; CDR2 reads YYNGEE. Trimming took off 0 bases at V and 7 bases at J, with 8 bases between the two ends. CDR3 coding DNA: TGTGCCAGCAGCGTAGGCGAGGAACAGCCCCAGCATTTT. This codes for CASSVGEEQPQHF.

This rearrangement joins TRBV30 to TRBJ1-4; 7 bases line up with TRBD1. There are 13 residues in the CDR3. Germline CDR1 and CDR2: GTSNPN and SVGIG (reference sequence). Trimming cost V 6 bases and J 12 bases; bases outside gene matches: 13. CDR3 in DNA: TGTGCCTGCGGGACAGCGGGGGGGGGAGAACTGTTTTTT. Translated, it gives CACGTAGGGELFF.

The V call is TRBV30, the J call TRBJ1-2; D might be TRBD1 (5 bases). The CDR3 contains 13 residues. CDR1 GTSNPN and CDR2 SVGIG come from the germline V gene (reference sequence). The germline V and J ends were trimmed by 7 bases and 5 bases, with 17 bases remaining between them. The CDR3 spells CALPREGAYGYTF. In DNA, the CDR3 is TGTGCCTTACCGCGGGAAGGGGCGTATGGCTACACCTTC. Drawing the rest from reference TRBV30 and TRBJ1-2, the complete variable domain is SQTIHQWPATLVQPVGSPLSLECTVEGTSNPNLYWYRQAAGRGLQLLFYSVGIGQISSEVPQNLSASRPQDRQFILSSKKLLLSDSGFYLCALPREGAYGYTFGSGTRLTVV.

This clone appeared a single time. The V call is TRBV28, the J call TRBJ1-1, with 11 bases matching TRBD1. With 4 bases clipped from V and 3 bases from J, the junction kept 1 base outside the gene matches. The CDR3 covers 14 residues. The germline gives CDR1 MDHEN, CDR2 SYDVKM. CDR3 loop: CASSSGQGDTEAFF. Written as DNA, the CDR3 is TGTGCCAGCAGTTCGGGACAGGGGGACACTGAAGCTTTCTTT.

V gene TRBV7-2 combines with J gene TRBJ2-1, with TRBD2 matching 11 bases. Trimming took 5 bases from V and 6 from J; bases not matched to a gene: 6. The CDR3 sequence is 15 residues long. In germline, CDR1 is SGHTA, CDR2 FQGNSA. The CDR3 reads CASSRLSGGANEQFF. CDR3 DNA: TGTGCCAGCAGCCGTCTTAGCGGGGGGGCCAATGAGCAGTTCTTC.

V usage is TRBV10-2 and J usage is TRBJ1-5; D is possibly TRBD1 (6 bases). The CDR3 runs to 13 residues. In germline, CDR1 is WSHSY, CDR2 SAAADI. Deletions cut 6 bases from V and 1 base from J, with 7 bases between. The CDR3 DNA sequence: TGCGCCAGCAGGCAGGGGAGCAATCAGCCCCAGCATTTT. Protein product: CASRQGSNQPQHF.

This clone was observed a single time. This chain links TRBV19 with TRBJ1-1, with D perhaps matching TRBD1 (6 bases). The CDR3 is 13 amino acids. Trimming removed 7 bases at V and 7 bases at J, with 16 bases between. Germline assignment: CDR1 LNHDA and CDR2 SQIVND (reference sequence). CDR3 sequence (DNA): TGTGCCAGTAAACTAGGGGGGGAGTTTGAAGCTTTCTTT. Protein: CASKLGGEFEAFF.